Below are 18 T cell receptor beta chains sequenced from a single sample in a study of shared clonotypes between healthy human individuals. Profiled with immunoSEQ multiplex PCR; TCRdb holds only in-frame clones, not every one. The sample lists roughly 1,500,000 clones; approximately 98.5% were seen once. The sequencing input was naive CD4+ T cells sorted from blood. The subset: CD45RA+ positively selected. These TCRs come from a man younger than 45 in good health.

Details on this clone: The sample carries other DNA sequences with the same CDR3. V usage is TRBV18 and J usage is TRBJ2-1; TRBD1 agrees at 8 bases. The V gene end was trimmed by 0 bases and the J gene end by 10 bases; junction bases not matched to a gene: 5. The CDR3 is 14 residues long. Germline CDR1 is KGHSH and CDR2 is LQKENI. The CDR3 is CASSPPQGAGEQFF. The DNA of the CDR3 is TGTGCCAGCTCACCACCCCAGGGGGCTGGAGAGCAGTTCTTC.

The V gene is TRBV9, the J gene TRBJ2-1, with D tentatively TRBD1 or TRBD2 (6 bases each). Germline loops: CDR1 SGDLS, CDR2 YYNGEE. The CDR3 is 15 residues long. The V and J ends lost 3 bases and 4 bases respectively, with 14 bases between them. The CDR3 DNA follows: TGTGCCAGCAGCGAAACTCCGGGGGCGTACAATGAGCAGTTCTTC. Encoded protein: CASSETPGAYNEQFF.

The rearrangement joins TRBV28 to TRBJ2-7; D is undetermined. This CDR3 comprises 12 residues. Trimming cost V 3 bases and J 3 bases, with 6 bases left between them. Germline V gene data show CDR1 as MDHEN and CDR2 as SYDVKM. CDR3 residues: CASSFPLYEQYF. CDR3 DNA sequence: TGTGCCAGCAGTTTCCCCCTCTACGAGCAGTACTTC.

The chain joins TRBV11-2 to TRBJ2-1, with 13 bases that match TRBD2. The CDR3 loop spans 17 amino acids. Trimming cost V 4 bases and J 6 bases; bases outside gene matches: 9. Germline V gene sequence: CDR1 SGHAT, CDR2 FQNNGV. DNA of the CDR3: TGTGCCAGCAGCTCAAGGACTAGCGGGAGATTGGGCAATGAGCAGTTCTTC. Amino acids: CASSSRTSGRLGNEQFF.

The rearrangement uses TRBV27 and TRBJ1-5; no clear D. The CDR3 sequence is 14 residues long. V was shortened by 0 bases and J by 5 bases, with 8 bases between the two germline ends. Germline CDR1 reads MNHEY; CDR2 reads SMNVEV (reference sequence). The CDR3 sequence is CASSLSSGDQPQHF. The CDR3 DNA is TGTGCCAGCAGTTTATCTTCTGGAGATCAGCCCCAGCATTTT.

This chain uses TRBV14 with TRBJ2-7, with 12 bases that match TRBD1. CDR1 is SGHDN, CDR2 FVKESK, per germline. This CDR3 is 18 amino acids long. V was pared by 4 bases and J by 3 bases, with 13 bases of the junction left unmatched. CDR3: CASSPGTGGRGDYYEQYF. CDR3 nucleotides: TGTGCCAGCAGCCCCGGGACAGGGGGCAGGGGGGACTACTACGAGCAGTACTTC.

This clone was detected once. This chain joins TRBV11-2 and TRBJ2-5, with 10 bases fitting TRBD2. Germline loops: CDR1 SGHAT, CDR2 FQNNGV. Trimming at V came to 1 base and at J to 4 bases, leaving 3 bases not matched to a gene. The CDR3 sequence is 15 residues long. CDR3 sequence: CASSLVAGGGETQYF. CDR3 coding DNA: TGTGCCAGCAGCTTAGTAGCGGGAGGAGGAGAGACCCAGTACTTC.

J is TRBJ2-4 and V is TRBV5-6; D possibly corresponds to TRBD2 (6 bases). The V end was cut by 4 bases, the J end by 0 bases, with 17 bases between. This CDR3 region has 17 residues. Germline loops: CDR1 SGHDT, CDR2 YYEEEE. The CDR3 coding sequence is TGTGCCAGCAGCCCTTCTTGGGGGGTCCTAGCCAAAAACATTCAGTACTTC. It specifies CASSPSWGVLAKNIQYF.

As DNA, the CDR3 is TGTGCCAGCAGACGACAGGGAAACGGAGAGCAGTACTTC. It specifies CASRRQGNGEQYF. This rearrangement joins TRBV6-5 to TRBJ2-7; 7 nucleotides agree with TRBD1. Trimming removed 6 bases from V and 7 bases from J; junction bases left unmatched: 9. Germline assignment: CDR1 MNHEY and CDR2 SVGAGI. The CDR3 extends over 13 amino acids.

This chain links TRBV7-6 with TRBJ2-1; D ambiguous. The V gene lost 1 base and the J gene lost 5 bases, with 6 bases spanning the gap. Per germline, CDR1 SGHVS and CDR2 FNYEAQ. The CDR3 is made up of 13 amino acids. CDR3 region: CASSLGQNNEQFF. In DNA, the CDR3 is TGTGCCAGCAGCTTAGGCCAAAACAATGAGCAGTTCTTC.

The rearrangement joins TRBV11-3 to TRBJ2-5; D is tentatively TRBD1 or TRBD2 (5 bases each). Germline assignment: CDR1 SGHNT and CDR2 YENEEA. V was shortened by 1 base and J by 5 bases, with 11 bases between the two germline ends. This CDR3 comprises 14 residues. CDR3 DNA: TGTGCCAGCAGCTTAGGGGGACCCGAGGAGACCCAGTACTTC. Protein sequence: CASSLGGPEETQYF.

This chain connects TRBV7-6 to TRBJ2-7, with unresolved D. The CDR3 spans 13 residues. V was clipped by 6 bases and J by 2 bases, with 11 bases between them. Germline CDR1 is SGHVS and CDR2 is FNYEAQ. CDR3 protein: CASSETHAYEQYF. The CDR3 coding sequence is TGTGCCAGCAGTGAAACACACGCCTACGAGCAGTACTTC.

The V gene is TRBV10-3, the J gene TRBJ2-5; 7 nucleotides align to TRBD1. CDR1 is ENHRY and CDR2 is SYGVKD in the germline V gene. The CDR3 covers 17 residues. Trimming cost V 3 bases and J 0 bases; bases outside gene matches: 10. CDR3: CAISDPGQLLYQETQYF. In DNA form, the CDR3 reads TGTGCCATCAGTGACCCGGGACAGTTGCTCTACCAAGAGACCCAGTACTTC.

The rearrangement joins TRBV29-1 to TRBJ2-6; 8 nucleotides agree with TRBD1. Trimming removed 5 bases from V and 0 bases from J; junction bases left unmatched: 3. Germline V CDR1 and CDR2: SQVTM, ANQGSEA. CDR3 length equals 15 residues. CDR3 residues: CSVTGGSSGANVLTF. The CDR3 nucleotides read TGCAGCGTTACAGGGGGTAGCTCTGGGGCCAACGTCCTGACTTTC.

The rearrangement links TRBV10-3 to TRBJ2-2; D is perhaps TRBD2 (5 bases). This CDR3 contains 14 residues. The V gene lost 6 bases and the J gene lost 7 bases, with 15 bases spanning the gap. Germline CDR1 reads ENHRY; CDR2 reads SYGVKD. The CDR3 nucleotides read TGTGCCATCAGCTTAGGACTTGAGGGCGGGGAGCTGTTTTTT. Translation gives CAISLGLEGGELFF.

A few counts support this clone. J is TRBJ2-7 and V is TRBV9, with 7 bases fitting TRBD2. Germline CDR1 reads SGDLS; CDR2 reads YYNGEE. The CDR3 consists of 15 residues. The V gene end was trimmed by 0 bases and the J gene end by 2 bases; junction bases not matched to a gene: 5. CDR3 coding DNA: TGTGCCAGCAGCGTAGAGGCGGGAGCGACCTACGAGCAGTACTTC. As protein: CASSVEAGATYEQYF.

The V and J genes are TRBV4-1 and TRBJ1-4, with TRBD1 as a possible D gene (5 bases). The CDR3 extends over 15 amino acids. CDR1 MGHRA and CDR2 YSYEKL come from the germline V gene. Trimming took off 2 bases at V and 8 bases at J, with 15 bases between the two ends. The chain's CDR3 is CASSQLQEVGEKLFF. The CDR3, as DNA: TGCGCCAGCAGCCAACTACAGGAAGTTGGGGAAAAACTGTTTTTT.

The V and J genes are TRBV7-6 and TRBJ2-1; D ambiguous. The CDR3 spans 14 residues. V lost 1 base to trimming and J lost 7 bases, with 11 bases between them. The germline CDR1 and CDR2 sequences are SGHVS and FNYEAQ. In DNA form, the CDR3 reads TGTGCCAGCAGCTTAGTAGCCCGGTCGAATGAGCAGTTCTTC. It is translated as CASSLVARSNEQFF.